This paragraph covers one TCR beta chain sequence. As yet, its antigen is unknown. The sample is drawn from a study of T cell responses to AZD1222 COVID-19 vaccine. Study conclusions and caveats: Nearly half of spike-specific TCRs reportedly target unmutated variant regions. Baseline seropositivity characterized only six AZD1222 recipients. Researchers took repertoire samples only after the peak T cell response had come. CD4 TCRs covered the whole spike, strongest at regions 160-218 and 743-854.

The V gene's germline CDR1 is SGHVS and CDR2 FQNEAQ. The V end lost 1 base, the J end lost 8 bases, and 14 bases lay between the germline ends. This CDR3 spans 14 amino acids. The data were produced by immunoSEQ multiplex PCR, yet TCRdb's version contains in-frame clones alone and is incomplete. Of roughly 77,000 clones detected, over 90% appear once; the ten largest clones hold around 5.2%. This receptor was obtained from an adult in good health. The chain couples TRBV7-8 to TRBJ1-1; possibly TRBD1 for D (6 bases). The sequences come from peripheral blood, collected on day 0 of AZD1222 vaccination. DNA for the CDR3: TGTGCCAGCAGCTTAGTAGGGGGTGGCACCGAAGCTTTCTTT. Its protein is CASSLVGGGTEAFF.